These 12 T cell receptor beta chains were sequenced from one sample in a study of cytomegalovirus exposure and HLA in healthy donors. A multiplex PCR was run with 60 Vbeta primers and 13 Jbeta primers. Assay used: immunoSEQ multiplex PCR; TCRdb lists only in-frame clones, some missing. The sample yields about 140,000 clones, roughly 80% seen once. Sequenced input: PBMCs. These receptors all stem from a man aged 35-49 years in good health and CMV-seropositive.

The J gene is TRBJ2-1, the V gene TRBV5-8, with 10 nucleotides matching TRBD1. After removal of 4 bases from V and 5 bases from J, the junction contained 6 bases not matched to a gene. Looked up from germline, CDR1 is SGHTS and CDR2 is YDEGEE. The CDR3 contains 15 residues. The CDR3 reads CASSRDRGLNNEQFF. The CDR3 nucleotides read TGTGCCAGCAGCCGGGACAGGGGTTTAAACAATGAGCAGTTCTTC.

The chain has TRBV19 and TRBJ2-3; perhaps TRBD2 as D (6 bases). This CDR3 has 12 residues. The germline V gene encodes CDR1 LNHDA and CDR2 SQIVND (reference sequence). V gave up 10 bases and J gave up 2 bases, with 10 bases separating them. CDR3: CAIRDFTDTQYF. The CDR3, as DNA: TGTGCCATCCGGGACTTCACAGATACGCAGTATTTT.

The V gene is TRBV6-4, the J gene TRBJ1-1; D remains ambiguous. The CDR3 length is 13 residues. The V end was cut by 0 bases, the J end by 11 bases, with 13 bases between. Germline lookup yields CDR1 MRHNA and CDR2 SNTAGT. The CDR3 DNA reads as TGTGCCAGCAGTGACTCGAGCATTGGGCGTGCTTTCTTT. Translation: CASSDSSIGRAFF.

The chain has TRBV10-3 and TRBJ2-7; D unresolved. Trimming shortened V by 5 bases and J by 3 bases, and 8 bases separated the two germline ends. The CDR3 totals 12 residues. Germline CDR1 and CDR2: ENHRY and SYGVKD. CDR3 region: CAISPQYYEQYF. CDR3 bases: TGTGCCATCAGTCCCCAGTACTACGAGCAGTACTTC.

A single count supports this clone. This chain connects TRBV7-9 to TRBJ1-1; D gene ambiguous. V was cut by 3 bases and J by 4 bases, with 9 bases left in between. The CDR3 consists of 13 residues. Germline CDR1 reads SEHNR; CDR2 reads FQNEAQ (reference sequence). The CDR3 DNA reads TGTGCCAGCAGCTTGTTAGACTCCACTGAAGCTTTCTTT. Protein: CASSLLDSTEAFF. The full variable domain, its missing parts supplied by reference TRBV7-9 and TRBJ1-1, is DTGVSQNPRHKITKRGQNVTFRCDPISEHNRLYWYRQTLGQGPEFLTYFQNEAQLEKSRLLSDRFSAERPKGSFSTLEIQRTEQGDSAMYLCASSLLDSTEAFFGQGTRLTVV.

The genes are TRBV7-3 and TRBJ2-5; TRBD2 matches at 10 bases. The J segment lost 1 base and the V segment lost 5 bases, leaving 10 bases of the junction unmatched. Germline-derived CDR1 and CDR2 are SGHTA and FQGTGA. CDR3 size: 17 residues. The CDR3 here is CASSRNGASGGQETQYF. DNA of the CDR3: TGTGCCAGCAGCCGAAACGGCGCTAGCGGGGGCCAAGAGACCCAGTACTTC.

The chain is built from TRBV2 and TRBJ2-1; TRBD1 matches 7 bases. The germline V gene has CDR1 SNHLY and CDR2 FYNNEI. The CDR3 sequence is 14 residues long. V shed 6 bases and J 8 bases; nucleotides not matched to a gene: 10. The CDR3 protein is CASRWDTGTDEQFF. The CDR3 nucleotides are TGTGCCAGCAGGTGGGATACCGGGACAGATGAGCAGTTCTTC.

The chain joins TRBV13 to TRBJ1-4; no definite D call. The CDR3 contains 13 residues. Germline values: CDR1 PRHDT, CDR2 FYEKMQ (reference sequence). Deletions cut 4 bases from V and 7 bases from J, with 10 bases between. DNA for the CDR3: TGTGCCAGCAGCTCGGAGCGGCGTGAAAAACTGTTTTTT. Translating it yields CASSSERREKLFF.

This clone was detected once. This chain uses TRBV7-9 with TRBJ2-5, with D perhaps TRBD1 (5 bases). V was pared by 5 bases and J by 5 bases, with 12 bases between. The germline V gene encodes CDR1 SEHNR and CDR2 FQNEAQ (reference sequence). The CDR3 is made up of 13 amino acids. CDR3 residues: CASSLGQGETQYF. As DNA, the CDR3 is TGTGCCAGCAGCCTAGGGCAGGGTGAGACCCAGTACTTC.

This clone was picked up a small number of times. The chain recombines TRBV5-6 with TRBJ2-6, with 9 bases aligning to TRBD1. With V trimmed by 5 bases and J by 4 bases, 10 bases remained unmatched. The germline gives CDR1 SGHDT, CDR2 YYEEEE. CDR3 length: 17 residues. The CDR3 region has the DNA TGTGCCAGCAGGCAACAGGGGGCTAGAGCCGGGGCCAACGTCCTGACTTTC. This codes for CASRQQGARAGANVLTF.

J is TRBJ1-3 and V is TRBV4-1; the D gene is possibly TRBD1 (6 bases). With 3 bases removed from V and 0 bases from J, the gap between germline ends came to 9 bases. CDR3 length: 15 residues. From germline, CDR1 is MGHRA and CDR2 YSYEKL. The CDR3: CASSHRTDSGNTIYF. CDR3 coding DNA: TGCGCCAGCAGCCACAGGACAGACTCTGGAAACACCATATATTTT.

The chain is built from TRBV5-4 and TRBJ2-7, with TRBD2 matching over 9 bases. The CDR3 spans 14 residues. Germline V gene data show CDR1 as SGHNT and CDR2 as YYREEE (reference sequence). Losses at the gene ends were 3 bases for V and 6 bases for J; bases not matched to a gene: 7. The CDR3 DNA sequence: TGTGCCAGCAGCTCGCCGGGACTAGCCGGCGAGCAGTACTTC. Residues: CASSSPGLAGEQYF.